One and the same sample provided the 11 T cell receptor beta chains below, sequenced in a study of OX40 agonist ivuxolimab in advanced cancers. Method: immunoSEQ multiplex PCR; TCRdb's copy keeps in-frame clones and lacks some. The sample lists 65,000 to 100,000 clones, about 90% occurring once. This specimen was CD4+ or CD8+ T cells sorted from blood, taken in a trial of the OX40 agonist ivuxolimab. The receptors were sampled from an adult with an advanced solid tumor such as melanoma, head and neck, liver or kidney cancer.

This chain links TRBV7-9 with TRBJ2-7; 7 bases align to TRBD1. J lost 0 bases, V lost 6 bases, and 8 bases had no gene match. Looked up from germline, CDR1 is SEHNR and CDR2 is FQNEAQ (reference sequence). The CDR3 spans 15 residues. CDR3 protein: CASRGKRDSSYEQYF. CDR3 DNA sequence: TGTGCCAGCAGGGGGAAAAGGGACAGCTCCTACGAGCAGTACTTC.

In DNA form, the CDR3 reads TGTGCCAGCAGTGGCCTCCAGGGGATCACTGAAGCTTTCTTT. It specifies CASSGLQGITEAFF. The chain combines TRBV6-5 with TRBJ1-1, with a tentative D call TRBD1 (6 bases). The V end was cut by 5 bases, the J end by 4 bases, with 14 bases between. This CDR3 contains 14 residues. The V gene's germline CDR1 is MNHEY and CDR2 SVGAGI.

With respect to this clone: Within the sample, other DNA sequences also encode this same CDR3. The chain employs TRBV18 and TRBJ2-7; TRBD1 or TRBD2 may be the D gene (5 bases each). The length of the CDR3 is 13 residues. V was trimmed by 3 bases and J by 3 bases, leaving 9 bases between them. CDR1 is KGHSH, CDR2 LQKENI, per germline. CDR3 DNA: TGTGCCAGCTCACCGATGGGGGACTACGAGCAGTACGTC. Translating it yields CASSPMGDYEQYV.

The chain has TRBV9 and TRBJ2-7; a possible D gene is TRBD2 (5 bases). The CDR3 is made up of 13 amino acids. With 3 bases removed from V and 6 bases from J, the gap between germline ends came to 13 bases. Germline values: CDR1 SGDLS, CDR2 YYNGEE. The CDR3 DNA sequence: TGTGCCAGCAGCGCAGACGGGAAAACCGAGCAGTACTTC. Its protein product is CASSADGKTEQYF.

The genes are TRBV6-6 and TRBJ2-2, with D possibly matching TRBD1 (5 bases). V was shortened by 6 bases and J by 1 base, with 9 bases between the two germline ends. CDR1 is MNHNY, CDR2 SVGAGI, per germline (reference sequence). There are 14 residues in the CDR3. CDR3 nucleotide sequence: TGTGCCAGCAGGTACGGACAGAACACCGGGGAGCTGTTTTTT. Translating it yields CASRYGQNTGELFF.

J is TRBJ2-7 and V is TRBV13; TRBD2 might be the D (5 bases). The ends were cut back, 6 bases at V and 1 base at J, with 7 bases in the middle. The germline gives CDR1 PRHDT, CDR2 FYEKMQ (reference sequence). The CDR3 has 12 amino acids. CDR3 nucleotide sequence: TGTGCCAGCAGAGGACTGTCCTACGAGCAGTACGTC. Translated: CASRGLSYEQYV.

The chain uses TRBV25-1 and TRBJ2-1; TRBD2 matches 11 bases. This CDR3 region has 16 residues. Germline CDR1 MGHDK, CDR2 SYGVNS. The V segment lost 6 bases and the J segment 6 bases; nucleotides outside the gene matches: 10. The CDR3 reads CASRHNLAGGVNEQFF. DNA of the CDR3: TGTGCCAGCAGACATAACCTAGCGGGGGGCGTCAATGAGCAGTTCTTC. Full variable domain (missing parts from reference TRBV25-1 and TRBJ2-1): EADIYQTPRYLVIGTGKKITLECSQTMGHDKMYWYQQDPGMELHLIHYSYGVNSTEKGDLSSESTVSRIRTEHFPLTLESARPSHTSQYLCASRHNLAGGVNEQFFGPGTRLTVL.

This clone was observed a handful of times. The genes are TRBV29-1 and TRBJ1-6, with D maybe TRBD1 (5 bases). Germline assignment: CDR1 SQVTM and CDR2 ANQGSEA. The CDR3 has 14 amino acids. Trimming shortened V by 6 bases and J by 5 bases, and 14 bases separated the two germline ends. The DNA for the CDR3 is TGCAGCGTGGCGGAGGGGTTTAATAATTCACCCCTCCACTTT. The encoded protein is CSVAEGFNNSPLHF.

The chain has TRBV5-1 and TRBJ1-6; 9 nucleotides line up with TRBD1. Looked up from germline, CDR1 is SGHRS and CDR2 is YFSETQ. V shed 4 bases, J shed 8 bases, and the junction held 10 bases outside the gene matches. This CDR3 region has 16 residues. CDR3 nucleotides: TGCGCCAGCAGCATCACGACAGGGGGTAGGGATTCACCCCTCCACTTT. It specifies CASSITTGGRDSPLHF. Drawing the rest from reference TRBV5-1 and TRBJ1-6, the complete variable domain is KAGVTQTPRYLIKTRGQQVTLSCSPISGHRSVSWYQQTPGQGLQFLFEYFSETQRNKGNFPGRFSGRQFSNSRSEMNVSTLELGDSALYLCASSITTGGRDSPLHFGNGTRLTVT.

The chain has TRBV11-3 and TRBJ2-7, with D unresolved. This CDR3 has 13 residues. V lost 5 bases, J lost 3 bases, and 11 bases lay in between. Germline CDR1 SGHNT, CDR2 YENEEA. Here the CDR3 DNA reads TGTGCCAGCAGCACTGGAGAGGTCTACGAGCAGTACTTC. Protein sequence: CASSTGEVYEQYF.

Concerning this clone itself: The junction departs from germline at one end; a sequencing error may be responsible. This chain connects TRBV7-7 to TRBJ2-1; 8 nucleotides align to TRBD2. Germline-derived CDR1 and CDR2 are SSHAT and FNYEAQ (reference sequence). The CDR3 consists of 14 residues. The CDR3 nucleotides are TGTGCTAGCAGCTTGACTAGCGCCGCGGGTGAGCAGTTCTTC. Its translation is CASSLTSAAGEQFF.